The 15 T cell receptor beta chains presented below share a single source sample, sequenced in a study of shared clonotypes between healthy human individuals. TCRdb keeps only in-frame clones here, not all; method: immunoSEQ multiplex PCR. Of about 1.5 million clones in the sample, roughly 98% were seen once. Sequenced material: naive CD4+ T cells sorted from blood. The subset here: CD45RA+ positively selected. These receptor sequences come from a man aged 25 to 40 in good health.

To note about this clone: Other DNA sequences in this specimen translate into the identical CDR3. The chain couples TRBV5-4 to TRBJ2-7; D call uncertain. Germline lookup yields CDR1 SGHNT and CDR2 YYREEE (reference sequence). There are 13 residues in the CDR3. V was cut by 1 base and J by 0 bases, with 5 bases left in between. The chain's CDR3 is CASSLPPSYEQYF. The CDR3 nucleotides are TGTGCCAGCAGCTTGCCCCCCTCCTACGAGCAGTACTTC.

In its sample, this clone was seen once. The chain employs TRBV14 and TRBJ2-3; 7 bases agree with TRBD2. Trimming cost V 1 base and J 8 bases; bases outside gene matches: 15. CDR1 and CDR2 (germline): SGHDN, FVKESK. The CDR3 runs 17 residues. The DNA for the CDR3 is TGTGCCAGCAGCCAAGCAGGGCTAGCGGACGATAGGCGTACGCAGTATTTT. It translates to CASSQAGLADDRRTQYF. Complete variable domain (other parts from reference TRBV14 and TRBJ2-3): EAGVTQFPSHSVIEKGQTVTLRCDPISGHDNLYWYRRVMGKEIKFLLHFVKESKQDESGMPNNRFLAERTGGTYSTLKVQPAELEDSGVYFCASSQAGLADDRRTQYFGPGTRLTVL.

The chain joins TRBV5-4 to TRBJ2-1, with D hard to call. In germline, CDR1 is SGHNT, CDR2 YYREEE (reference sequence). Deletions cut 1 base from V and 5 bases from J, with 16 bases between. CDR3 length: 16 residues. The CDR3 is CASSLSPDSPNNEQFF. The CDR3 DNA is TGTGCCAGCAGCTTGTCTCCCGATAGCCCGAACAATGAGCAGTTCTTC.

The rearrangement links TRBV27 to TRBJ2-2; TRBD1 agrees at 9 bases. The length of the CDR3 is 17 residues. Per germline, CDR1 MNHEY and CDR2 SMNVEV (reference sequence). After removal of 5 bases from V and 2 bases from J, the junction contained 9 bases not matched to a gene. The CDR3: CASSPRPGQGNTGELFF. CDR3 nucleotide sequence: TGTGCCAGCAGTCCACGGCCGGGACAGGGCAACACCGGGGAGCTGTTTTTT.

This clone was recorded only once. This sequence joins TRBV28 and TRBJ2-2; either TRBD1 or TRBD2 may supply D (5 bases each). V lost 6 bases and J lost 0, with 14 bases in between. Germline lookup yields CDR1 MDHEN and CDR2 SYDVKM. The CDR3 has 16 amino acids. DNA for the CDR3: TGTGCCAGCAGCCCGGCCGGGACGGCGAACACCGGGGAGCTGTTTTTT. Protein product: CASSPAGTANTGELFF. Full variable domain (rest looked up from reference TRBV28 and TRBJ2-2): DVKVTQSSRYLVKRTGEKVFLECVQDMDHENMFWYRQDPGLGLRLIYFSYDVKMKEKGDIPEGYSVSREKKERFSLILESASTNQTSMYLCASSPAGTANTGELFFGEGSRLTVL.

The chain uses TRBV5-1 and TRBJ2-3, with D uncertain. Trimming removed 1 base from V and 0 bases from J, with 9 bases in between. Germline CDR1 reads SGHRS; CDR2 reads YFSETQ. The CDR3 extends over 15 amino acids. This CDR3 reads CASSLRKPSTDTQYF. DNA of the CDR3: TGCGCCAGCAGCTTGCGAAAACCTAGCACAGATACGCAGTATTTT.

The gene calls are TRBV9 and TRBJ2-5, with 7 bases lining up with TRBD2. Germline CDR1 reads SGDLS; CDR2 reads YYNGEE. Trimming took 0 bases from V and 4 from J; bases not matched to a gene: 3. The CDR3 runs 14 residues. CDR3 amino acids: CASSVEGGGETQYF. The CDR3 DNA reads TGTGCCAGCAGCGTAGAGGGCGGGGGAGAGACCCAGTACTTC.

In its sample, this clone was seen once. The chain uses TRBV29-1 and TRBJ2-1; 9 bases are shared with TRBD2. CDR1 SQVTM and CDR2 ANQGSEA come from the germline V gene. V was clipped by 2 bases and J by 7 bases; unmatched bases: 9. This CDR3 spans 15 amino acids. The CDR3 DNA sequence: TGCAGCGTTGAAATTATAGCGGGAGTCTTAAATGAGCAGTTCTTC. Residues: CSVEIIAGVLNEQFF.

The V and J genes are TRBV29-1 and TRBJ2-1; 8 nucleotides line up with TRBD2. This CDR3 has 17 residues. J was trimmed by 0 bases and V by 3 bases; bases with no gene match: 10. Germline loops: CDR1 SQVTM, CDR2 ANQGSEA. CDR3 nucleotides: TGCAGCGTTGACCCATGGACTAGCCACGGCTCCTACAATGAGCAGTTCTTC. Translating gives CSVDPWTSHGSYNEQFF.

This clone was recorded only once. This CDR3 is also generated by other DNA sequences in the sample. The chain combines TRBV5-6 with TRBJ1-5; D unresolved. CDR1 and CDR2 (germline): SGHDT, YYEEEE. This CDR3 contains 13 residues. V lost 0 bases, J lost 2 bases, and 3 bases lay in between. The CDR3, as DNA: TGTGCCAGCAGCTTGGGCCGCAATCAGCCCCAGCATTTT. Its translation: CASSLGRNQPQHF.

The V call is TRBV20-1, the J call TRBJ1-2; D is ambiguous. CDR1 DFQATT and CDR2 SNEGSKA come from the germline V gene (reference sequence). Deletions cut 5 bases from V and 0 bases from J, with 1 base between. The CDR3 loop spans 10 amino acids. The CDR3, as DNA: TGCAGTGCTCCTAACTATGGCTACACCTTC. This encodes CSAPNYGYTF.

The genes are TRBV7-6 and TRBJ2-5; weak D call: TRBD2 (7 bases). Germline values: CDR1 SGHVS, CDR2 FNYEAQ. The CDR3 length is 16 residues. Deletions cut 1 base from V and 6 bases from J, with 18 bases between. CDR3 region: CASSLVGGRAVKTQYF. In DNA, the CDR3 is TGTGCCAGCAGCTTAGTAGGGGGGAGGGCCGTAAAGACCCAGTACTTC.

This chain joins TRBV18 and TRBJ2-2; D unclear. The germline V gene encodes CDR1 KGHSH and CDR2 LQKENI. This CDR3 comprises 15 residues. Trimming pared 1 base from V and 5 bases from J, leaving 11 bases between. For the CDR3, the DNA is TGTGCCAGCTCACCACGCCCGGACCCGACCGGGGAGCTGTTTTTT. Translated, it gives CASSPRPDPTGELFF. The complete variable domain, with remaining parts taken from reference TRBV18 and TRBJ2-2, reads NAGVMQNPRHLVRRRGQEARLRCSPMKGHSHVYWYRQLPEEGLKFMVYLQKENIIDESGMPKERFSAEFPKEGPSILRIQQVVRGDSAAYFCASSPRPDPTGELFFGEGSRLTVL.

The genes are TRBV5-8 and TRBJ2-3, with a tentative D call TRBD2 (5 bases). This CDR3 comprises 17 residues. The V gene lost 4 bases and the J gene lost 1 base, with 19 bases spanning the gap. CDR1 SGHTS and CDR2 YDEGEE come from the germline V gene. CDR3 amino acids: CASSPQTRAVRTDTQYF. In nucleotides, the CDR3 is TGTGCCAGCAGCCCCCAAACGAGGGCAGTGCGCACAGATACGCAGTATTTT.

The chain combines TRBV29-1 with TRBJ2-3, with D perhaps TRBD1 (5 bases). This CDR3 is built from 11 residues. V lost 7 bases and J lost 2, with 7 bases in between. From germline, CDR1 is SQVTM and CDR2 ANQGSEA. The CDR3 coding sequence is TGCAGCGCGACAGTCACAGATACGCAGTATTTT. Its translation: CSATVTDTQYF.